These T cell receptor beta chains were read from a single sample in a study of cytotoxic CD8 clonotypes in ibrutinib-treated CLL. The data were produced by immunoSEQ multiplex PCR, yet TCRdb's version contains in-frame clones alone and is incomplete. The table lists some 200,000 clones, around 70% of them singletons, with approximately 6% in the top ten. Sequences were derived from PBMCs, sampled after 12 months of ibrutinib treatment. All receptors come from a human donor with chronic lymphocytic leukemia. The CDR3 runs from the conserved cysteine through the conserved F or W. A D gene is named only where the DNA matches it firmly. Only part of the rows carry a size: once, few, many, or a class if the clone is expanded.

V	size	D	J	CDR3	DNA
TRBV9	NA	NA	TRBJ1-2	CASSVVSGRGLSGYTF	TGTGCCAGCAGCGTAGTTTCGGGCAGGGGATTGAGTGGCTACACCTTC
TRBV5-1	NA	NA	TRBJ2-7	CASSLVYGPYEQYF	TGCGCCAGCAGCTTGGTCTACGGGCCGTACGAGCAGTACTTC
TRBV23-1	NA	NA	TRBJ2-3	CASSLGFSGTIAQYF	TGCGCCAGCAGTCTGGGCTTTTCCGGGACGATCGCGCAGTATTTT
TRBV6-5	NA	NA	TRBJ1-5	CAISGNQPQHF	TGTGCCATCTCGGGCAATCAGCCCCAGCATTTT
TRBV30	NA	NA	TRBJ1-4	CAWSVVTNEKLFF	TGTGCCTGGAGTGTAGTAACTAATGAAAAACTGTTTTTT
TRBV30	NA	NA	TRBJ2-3	CAWSGHSTDTQYF	TGTGCCTGGAGCGGGCACAGCACAGATACGCAGTATTTT
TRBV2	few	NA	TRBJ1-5	CASSEGPGQPQHF	TGTGCCAGCAGTGAAGGGCCGGGTCAGCCCCAGCATTTT
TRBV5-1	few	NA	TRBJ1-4	CASSLTTSGGEKLFF	TGCGCCAGCAGCTTAACGACAAGCGGGGGTGAAAAACTGTTTTTT
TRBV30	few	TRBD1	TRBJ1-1	CAWMGQDTEAFF	TGTGCCTGGATGGGACAGGACACTGAAGCTTTCTTT
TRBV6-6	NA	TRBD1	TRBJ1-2	CASSYSTGAYGYTF	TGTGCCAGCAGTTACTCGACAGGGGCCTATGGCTACACCTTC
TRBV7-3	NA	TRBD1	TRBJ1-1	CASSTWGQGITEAFF	TGTGCCAGCAGCACTTGGGGACAGGGAATCACTGAAGCTTTCTTT
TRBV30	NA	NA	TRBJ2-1	CAWAGFGNEQFF	TGTGCCTGGGCAGGGTTCGGGAATGAGCAGTTCTTC
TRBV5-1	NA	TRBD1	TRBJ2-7	CASSSLGTGSVHEQYF	TGCGCCAGCAGCTCTTTGGGGACAGGGAGCGTCCACGAGCAGTACTTC
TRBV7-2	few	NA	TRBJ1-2	CASSLGGQGLGYTF	TGTGCCAGCAGCTTAGGGGGACAAGGGCTAGGCTACACCTTC
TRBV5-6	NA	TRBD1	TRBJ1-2	CASSNRQGPSYGYTF	TGTGCCAGCAGCAACCGACAGGGACCATCCTATGGCTACACCTTC
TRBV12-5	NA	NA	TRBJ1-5	CASGLQGPRQPQHF	TGTGCTAGTGGTTTACAGGGCCCGCGGCAGCCCCAGCATTTT
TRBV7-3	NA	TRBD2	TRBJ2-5	CASSPGLAETQYF	TGTGCCAGCAGCCCCGGACTAGCGGAGACCCAGTACTTC
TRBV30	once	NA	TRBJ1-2	CAWSVRGQGINYGYTF	TGTGCCTGGAGTGTACGGGGGCAGGGCATTAACTATGGCTACACCTTC
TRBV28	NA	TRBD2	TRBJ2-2	CASSLPGRAAGELFF	TGTGCCAGCAGTTTACCTGGGAGGGCCGCCGGGGAGCTGTTTTTT
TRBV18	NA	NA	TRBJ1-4	CASSPRFQGNEKLFF	TGTGCCAGCTCACCACGGTTTCAGGGGAACGAAAAACTGTTTTTT
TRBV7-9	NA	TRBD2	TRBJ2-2	CASSRREANTGELFF	TGTGCCAGCAGCCGTCGGGAGGCGAACACCGGGGAGCTGTTTTTT
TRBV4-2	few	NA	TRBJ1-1	CASSQRRGSMNTEAFF	TGTGCCAGCAGCCAACGGAGGGGTTCCATGAACACTGAAGCTTTCTTT
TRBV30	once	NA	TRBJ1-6	CAWKGLYNSPLHF	TGTGCCTGGAAGGGTCTCTATAATTCACCCCTCCACTTT
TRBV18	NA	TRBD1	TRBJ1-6	CASSSDRDSPLHF	TGTGCCAGCTCATCTGACAGGGATTCACCCCTCCACTTT
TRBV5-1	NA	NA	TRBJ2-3	CASSLDRGRTDTQYF	TGCGCCAGCAGCTTGGATCGGGGCCGCACAGATACGCAGTATTTT
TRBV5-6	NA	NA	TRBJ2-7	CASSLLGRRSSYEQYF	TGTGCCAGCAGCTTGTTGGGACGGAGGAGCTCCTACGAGCAGTACTTC
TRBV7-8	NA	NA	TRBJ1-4	CASSLNRVPNEKLFF	TGTGCCAGCAGCTTAAACAGGGTTCCTAATGAAAAACTGTTTTTT
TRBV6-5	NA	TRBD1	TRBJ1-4	CASGNRGRNEKLFF	TGTGCCAGCGGCAACAGGGGGCGGAATGAAAAACTGTTTTTT
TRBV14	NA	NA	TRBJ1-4	CASSPNRVATNEKLFF	TGTGCCAGCAGCCCGAACAGGGTTGCAACTAATGAAAAACTGTTTTTT
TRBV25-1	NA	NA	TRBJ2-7	CASSAPGQFFQVEQYF	TGTGCCAGCAGTGCACCTGGACAGTTCTTCCAGGTCGAGCAGTACTTC
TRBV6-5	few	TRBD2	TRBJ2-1	CASSYSRGSGNEQFF	TGTGCCAGCAGTTACTCGAGGGGTAGCGGGAATGAGCAGTTCTTC
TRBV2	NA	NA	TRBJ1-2	CASRANVGYTF	TGTGCCAGCAGGGCTAACGTTGGCTACACCTTC
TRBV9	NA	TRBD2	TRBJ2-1	CASSTSGSPHNEQFF	TGTGCCAGCAGCACTAGCGGGAGCCCGCACAATGAGCAGTTCTTC
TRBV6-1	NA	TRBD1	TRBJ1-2	CASSRQGNYGYTF	TGTGCCAGCAGTCGACAGGGAAACTATGGCTACACCTTC
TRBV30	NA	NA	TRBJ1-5	CAWSSLVQPQHF	TGTGCCTGGAGCTCCCTGGTTCAGCCCCAGCATTTT
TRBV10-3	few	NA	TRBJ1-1	CAISEGITEAFF	TGTGCCATCAGTGAGGGCATCACCGAAGCTTTCTTT
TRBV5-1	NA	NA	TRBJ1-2	CASSFDSAYGYTF	TGCGCCAGCAGCTTTGACAGCGCTTATGGCTACACCTTC
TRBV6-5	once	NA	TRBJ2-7	CASSYDRPPREQYF	TGTGCCAGCAGTTACGACAGGCCGCCGCGGGAGCAGTACTTC
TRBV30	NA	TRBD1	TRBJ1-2	CAWGQGVNGYTF	TGTGCCTGGGGACAGGGGGTTAATGGCTACACCTTC
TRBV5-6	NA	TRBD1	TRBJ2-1	CASSPRQGEGYNEQFF	TGTGCCAGCAGCCCGCGACAGGGAGAGGGCTACAATGAGCAGTTCTTC
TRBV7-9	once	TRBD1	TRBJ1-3	CASSRQGEGNTIYF	TGTGCCAGCAGTCGTCAGGGGGAGGGAAACACCATATATTTT
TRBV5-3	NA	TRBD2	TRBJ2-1	CARSLSPGRGEQFF	TGTGCCAGAAGCCTATCCCCAGGGAGGGGTGAGCAGTTCTTC
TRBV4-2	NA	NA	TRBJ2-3	CASSGTGTEKGTQYF	TGTGCCAGCAGCGGAACCGGGACTGAAAAGGGTACGCAGTATTTT
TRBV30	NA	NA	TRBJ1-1	CAWSVLGVTEAFF	TGTGCCTGGAGTGTACTTGGGGTCACTGAAGCTTTCTTT
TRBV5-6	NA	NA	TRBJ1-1	CASSLAAGSTEAFF	TGTGCCAGCAGCTTGGCTGCAGGCAGCACTGAAGCTTTCTTT
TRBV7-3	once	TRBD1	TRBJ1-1	CASSLNRGRTEAFF	TGTGCCAGCAGCTTAAACAGGGGAAGGACTGAAGCTTTCTTT
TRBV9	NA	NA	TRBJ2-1	CASSFGSSYNEQFF	TGTGCCAGCAGCTTCGGGAGCTCCTACAATGAGCAGTTCTTC
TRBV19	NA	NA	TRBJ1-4	CASSTRDSRSEKLFF	TGTGCCAGTAGTACCCGGGACTCCAGGAGTGAAAAACTGTTTTTT